This note documents a single T cell receptor beta chain sequence. The specificity of this receptor is unknown. Base qualities are not at hand, and no much larger clone is one base apart. These data come from a study of blood T cell repertoires in COVID-19 (dated by TCRdb to the early 2020s). Broadly, across the study: Samples from collaborators originated in the United States, Italy and Spain and spanned both the acute and convalescent phases of COVID-19. The material from the prospective study consisted of cDNA or gDNA derived from T cells, B-cell-depleted T cells, or PBMCs. The dataset comprised deeply sampled blood TCRbeta repertoires from subjects exposed to, actively infected with, or recovered from COVID-19. The repertoires were released in a freely available public database intended as a resource for research on the immune response to SARS-CoV-2. The samples were drawn from two sources: the first 160 participants of the ongoing ImmuneRACE study, and fewer than 1,500 subjects contributed by 6 global collaborators. Nearly every sample came with metadata listing a de-identified subject ID, COVID-19 status, age in years and sex. Where available, HLA class I and class II types were taken from metadata supplied by the sample provider and were not determined by assay-based typing.

The collaborating institutions used their own protocols to collect whole blood in K2EDTA tubes. For TCRbeta analysis, collaborators shipped samples in one of three forms: frozen whole blood, isolated PBMCs, or DNA extracted from either of those sample types. What the study reported, not specific to this receptor: Clinical and demographic metadata were provided uncurated, with the amount varying by source and participant.

From a lookup of the germline V gene (reference sequence), CDR1 and CDR2 are GTSNPN and SVGIG. Including the terminal cysteine and phenylalanine, the CDR3 comprises 15 residues. Only the CDR3 portion is preserved as DNA: 45 bases, with reading frame beginning at the first base. Deletion took 2 bases off V and 0 bases off J, with a span of 13 bases between the germline ends. The immunoSEQ Assay, a bias-controlled multiplex PCR, was used to amplify TCRbeta CDR3 regions from genomic DNA. The published analysis was carried out like this. The number of nucleated cells in each sample was estimated by amplification of reference gene primers within the assay. Sequence reads were collapsed and filtered to measure the absolute abundance of every unique TCRbeta CDR3 rearrangement. Productive Simpson clonality was computed per sample as the square root of Simpson's diversity index over productive rearrangements. TCRdb's version of the immuneACCESS table is confined to in-frame rearrangements and falls short of the full clone set. An unresolved V gene accounts for under half of the shortfall where checked; the remainder is of unknown origin. V, J and clone size were drawn from that table, and D and trimming were deduced from the DNA. The sample table lists over 30,000 clones, about 90% of them with a count of one. Approximately 19% of the sample comes from the top ten.

This clonotype originated in a man older than 75 with acute or convalescent COVID-19. Sequenced material: peripheral blood. This chain joins TRBV30 to TRBJ1-1, with a tentative D gene TRBD1 over 5 matching bases. The CDR3 has the sequence CAWSPLAGMNTEAFF. The DNA sequence is given as TGTGCCTGGAGTCCCCTGGCAGGGATGAACACTGAAGCTTTCTTT.